This T cell receptor beta chain was recovered during a study of cytomegalovirus exposure and HLA in healthy donors listed by TCRdb under 2017. Background for the entire study: According to a later analysis, the approximately 120 validation repertoires were produced on the same platform as the approximately 690 repertoires of the first cohort. The study was designed to test whether signatures of past pathogen exposure could be identified by cataloging public T cell receptors. Besides the first cohort of hundreds of subjects, a separate validation cohort made up of over 100 different subjects was used. To predict cytomegalovirus infection status, the study combined high-throughput TCR immunosequencing, statistical association of individual TCRs with disease status, and machine learning.

Libraries were made using the immunoSEQ multiplex PCR assay. In the original analysis: A statistical classification framework was built for diagnosing cytomegalovirus status from the catalog of TCR beta chain sequences. In its TCRdb copy, this immuneACCESS table keeps in-frame sequences only and misses some clones. Where compared with another copy, unresolved V genes explain less than half of these, and the others have no known cause. From that table come the V and J calls and clone size; the DNA was used to work out D and trimming. The sample table lists roughly 220,000 clones, 85% to 95% of them with a count of one. The top ten clonotypes cover approximately 0.99% of the sample. The study at large found these results: A later analysis had no HLA typing for the validation cohort, so co-occurrence there was scored across all 110 or so repertoires. Most TCR sequences were observed very rarely across donors, whereas some public TCRs were present in many individuals. Three of the identified cytomegalovirus-associated TCR beta chains were confirmed in vitro to be specific for cytomegalovirus antigens. In the study, 150 to 200 TCR beta chains were listed as associated with cytomegalovirus. In a later analysis, TCRs clustered in the first cohort were found to also tend to co-occur in the 120 or so validation repertoires, with roughly 93% of cluster scores above 0. In both the original and validation cohorts, the classifier was reported to diagnose cytomegalovirus status with high specificity and sensitivity. The authors suggested that the approach could potentially be extended to other disease states and immunological phenotypes.

Separate from the roughly 700-subject first cohort, the validation cohort of about 130 subjects was the group to which the donors belonged. A distance of 2 bases separates the germline ends of V and J, which lose 3 bases and 2 bases respectively. The germline V gene encodes CDR1 SGHAT and CDR2 FQNNGV. From cysteine to phenylalanine, the CDR3 is 11 amino acids long. Only CDR3 DNA is held: 33 bases, read in frame from base 1. To note about this clone: Its binding antigen is unknown. No much larger clone exists at a distance of one base, and base qualities are not known.

This chain joins TRBV11-2 to TRBJ2-7, with the D gene call left open. Sequenced material: PBMCs. The receptor was isolated from a woman aged 18-35 years in good health and CMV-seronegative. The CDR3 in this case is CASSFTYEQYF. The bases read TGTGCCAGCAGCTTTACCTACGAGCAGTACTTC.